This TCR beta chain is drawn from a study of CD8+ T cells in alopecia areata. This CDR3 has 14 residues. The trim removed 4 bases at V and 6 bases at J, leaving 6 bases unmatched. CDR1 is MNHEY and CDR2 is SVGAGI in the germline V gene. It was cDNA, reverse transcribed from extracted RNA, that served as the sequencing template. Measured with immunoSEQ multiplex PCR; TCRdb has only the in-frame clones, and not every one. Of approximately 120,000 clones listed, around 45% were seen once; the top ten hold roughly a tenth. The rearrangement joins TRBV6-5 to TRBJ2-7, with 10 bases that match TRBD1. Sequences were obtained from NKG2D-low CD8+ T cells sorted from blood. The clonotype was recovered from a human donor with alopecia areata. The CDR3 region is CASSFSTGGAEQYF. DNA for the CDR3: TGTGCCAGCAGTTTCTCGACAGGGGGCGCCGAGCAGTACTTC.